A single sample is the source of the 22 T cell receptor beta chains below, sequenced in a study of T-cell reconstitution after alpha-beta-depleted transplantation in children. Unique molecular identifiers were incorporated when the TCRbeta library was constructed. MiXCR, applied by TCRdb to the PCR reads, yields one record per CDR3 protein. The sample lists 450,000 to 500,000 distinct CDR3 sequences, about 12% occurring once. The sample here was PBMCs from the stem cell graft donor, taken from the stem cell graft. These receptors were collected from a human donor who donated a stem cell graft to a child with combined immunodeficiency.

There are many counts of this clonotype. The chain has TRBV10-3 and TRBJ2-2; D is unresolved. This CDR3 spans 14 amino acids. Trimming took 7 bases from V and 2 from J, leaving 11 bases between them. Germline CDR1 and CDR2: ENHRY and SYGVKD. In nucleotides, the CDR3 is TGTGCCATCACCAGCGTTCCTAACACCGGGGAGCTGTTTTTT. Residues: CAITSVPNTGELFF.

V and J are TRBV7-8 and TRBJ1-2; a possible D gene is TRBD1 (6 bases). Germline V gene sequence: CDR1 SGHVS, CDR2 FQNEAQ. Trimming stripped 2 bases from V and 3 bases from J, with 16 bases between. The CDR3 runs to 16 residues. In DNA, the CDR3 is TGTGCCAGCAGCTTAACACAGGGATATGAGGACTATGGCTACACCTTC. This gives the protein CASSLTQGYEDYGYTF.

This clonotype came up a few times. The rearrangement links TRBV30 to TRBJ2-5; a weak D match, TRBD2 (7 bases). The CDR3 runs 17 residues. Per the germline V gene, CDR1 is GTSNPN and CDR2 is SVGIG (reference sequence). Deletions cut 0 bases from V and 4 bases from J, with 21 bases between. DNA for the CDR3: TGTGCCTGGAGTGTTGGGGGGGGCAGGGTAGGAGGAGAGACCCAGTACTTC. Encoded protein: CAWSVGGGRVGGETQYF.

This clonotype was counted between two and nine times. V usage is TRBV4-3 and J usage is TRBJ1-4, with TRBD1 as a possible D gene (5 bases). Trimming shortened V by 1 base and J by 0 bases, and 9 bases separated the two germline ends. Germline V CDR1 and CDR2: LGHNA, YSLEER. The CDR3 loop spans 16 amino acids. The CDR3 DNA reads TGCGCCAGCAGCCAAGGGGGCCCGCCAACTAATGAAAAACTGTTTTTT. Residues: CASSQGGPPTNEKLFF.

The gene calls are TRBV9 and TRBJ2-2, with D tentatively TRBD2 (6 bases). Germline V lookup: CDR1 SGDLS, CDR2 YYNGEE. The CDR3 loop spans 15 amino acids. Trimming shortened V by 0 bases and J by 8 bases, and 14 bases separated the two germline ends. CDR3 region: CASSVGGLLRGELFF. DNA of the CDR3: TGTGCCAGCAGCGTAGGGGGACTCCTTAGGGGGGAGCTGTTTTTT. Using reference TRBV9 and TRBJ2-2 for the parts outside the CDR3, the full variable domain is DSGVTQTPKHLITATGQRVTLRCSPRSGDLSVYWYQQSLDQGLQFLIQYYNGEERAKGNILERFSAQQFPDLHSELNLSSLELGDSALYFCASSVGGLLRGELFFGEGSRLTVL.

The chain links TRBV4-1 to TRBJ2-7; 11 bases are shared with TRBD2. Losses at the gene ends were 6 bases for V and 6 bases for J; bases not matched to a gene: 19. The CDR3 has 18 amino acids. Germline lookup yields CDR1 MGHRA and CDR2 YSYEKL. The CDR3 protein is CASSRPGLAAPQSGEQYF. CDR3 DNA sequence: TGCGCCAGCAGTCGTCCGGGACTAGCGGCCCCACAGTCCGGCGAGCAGTACTTC.

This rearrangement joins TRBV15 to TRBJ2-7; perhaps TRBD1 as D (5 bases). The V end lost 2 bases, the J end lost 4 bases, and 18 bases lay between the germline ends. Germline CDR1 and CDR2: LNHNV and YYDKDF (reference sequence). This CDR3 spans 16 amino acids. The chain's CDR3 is CATSRLRDVGIYEQYF. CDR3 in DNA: TGTGCCACCAGCAGACTCAGGGATGTTGGGATTTACGAGCAGTACTTC.

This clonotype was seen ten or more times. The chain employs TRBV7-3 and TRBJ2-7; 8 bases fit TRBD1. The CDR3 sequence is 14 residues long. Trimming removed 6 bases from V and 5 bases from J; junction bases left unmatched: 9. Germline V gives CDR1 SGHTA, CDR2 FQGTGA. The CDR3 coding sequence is TGTGCCAGCAGTCCCGGGACAGGCCTTAACGAGCAGTACTTC. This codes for CASSPGTGLNEQYF.

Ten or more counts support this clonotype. CDR3 nucleotides: TGCAGTGCTCTCCCGGGAATCCGAGGGGAGACCCAGTACTTC. It specifies CSALPGIRGETQYF. The chain employs TRBV20-1 and TRBJ2-5; D perhaps matches TRBD2 (5 bases). The CDR3 consists of 14 residues. Germline loops: CDR1 DFQATT, CDR2 SNEGSKA (reference sequence). Trimming took off 5 bases at V and 5 bases at J, with 18 bases between the two ends.

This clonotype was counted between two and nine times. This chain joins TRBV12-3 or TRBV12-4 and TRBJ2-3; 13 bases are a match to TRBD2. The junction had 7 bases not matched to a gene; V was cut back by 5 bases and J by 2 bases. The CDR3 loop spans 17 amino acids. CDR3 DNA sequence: TGTGCCAGCAGTGCAGTTACTAGCGGGGGGGCCACAGATACGCAGTATTTT. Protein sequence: CASSAVTSGGATDTQYF.

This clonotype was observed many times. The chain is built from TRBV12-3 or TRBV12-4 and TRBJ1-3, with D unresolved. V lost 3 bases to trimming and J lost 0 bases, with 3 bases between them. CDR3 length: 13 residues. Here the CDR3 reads CASSFGSGNTIYF. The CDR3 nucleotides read TGTGCCAGCAGTTTTGGCTCTGGAAACACCATATATTTT.

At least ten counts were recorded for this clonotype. In DNA, the CDR3 is TGTGCCAGCAGTTTAAAGGGACACTTGAACTATGGCTACACCTTC. Amino acids: CASSLKGHLNYGYTF. The genes are TRBV12-3 or TRBV12-4 and TRBJ1-2, with D maybe TRBD1 (6 bases). The CDR3 is 15 residues long. V was clipped by 2 bases and J by 2 bases, with 12 bases between them.

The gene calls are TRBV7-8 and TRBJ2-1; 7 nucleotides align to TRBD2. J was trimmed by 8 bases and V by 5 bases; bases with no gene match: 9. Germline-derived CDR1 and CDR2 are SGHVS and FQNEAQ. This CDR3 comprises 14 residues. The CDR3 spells CASSGTTRVDEQFF. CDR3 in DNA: TGTGCCAGCAGCGGGACTACGCGGGTCGATGAGCAGTTCTTC.

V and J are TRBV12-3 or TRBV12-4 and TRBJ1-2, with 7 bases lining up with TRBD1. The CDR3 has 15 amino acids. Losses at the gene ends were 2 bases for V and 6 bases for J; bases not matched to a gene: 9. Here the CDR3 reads CASSLTRQGGNGYTF. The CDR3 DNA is TGTGCCAGCAGTTTAACCAGACAGGGTGGGAATGGCTACACCTTC.

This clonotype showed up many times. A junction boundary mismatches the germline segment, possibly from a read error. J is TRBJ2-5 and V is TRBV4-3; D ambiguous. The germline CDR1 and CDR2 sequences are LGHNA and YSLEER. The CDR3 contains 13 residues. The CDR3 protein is CASSQGIGETQYF. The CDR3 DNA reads TGTGCCAGCAGCCAAGGGATAGGGGAGACCCAGTACTTC.

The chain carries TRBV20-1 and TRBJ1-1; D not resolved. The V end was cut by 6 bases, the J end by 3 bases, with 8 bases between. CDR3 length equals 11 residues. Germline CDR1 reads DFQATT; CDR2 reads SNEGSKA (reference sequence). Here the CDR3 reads CSALEDTEAFF. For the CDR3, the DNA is TGCAGTGCCCTTGAAGACACTGAAGCTTTCTTT.

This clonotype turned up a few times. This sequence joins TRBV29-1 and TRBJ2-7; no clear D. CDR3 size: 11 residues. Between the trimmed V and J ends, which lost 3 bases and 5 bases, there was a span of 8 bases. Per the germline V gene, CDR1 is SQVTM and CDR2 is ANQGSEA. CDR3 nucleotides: TGCAGCGTTGAGGGAAGCCACGAGCAGTACTTC. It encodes CSVEGSHEQYF.

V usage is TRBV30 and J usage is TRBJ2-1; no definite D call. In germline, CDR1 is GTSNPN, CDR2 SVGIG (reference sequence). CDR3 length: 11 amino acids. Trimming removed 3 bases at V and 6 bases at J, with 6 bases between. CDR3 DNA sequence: TGTGCCTGGAGCAAAGGCAATGAGCAGTTCTTC. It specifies CAWSKGNEQFF.

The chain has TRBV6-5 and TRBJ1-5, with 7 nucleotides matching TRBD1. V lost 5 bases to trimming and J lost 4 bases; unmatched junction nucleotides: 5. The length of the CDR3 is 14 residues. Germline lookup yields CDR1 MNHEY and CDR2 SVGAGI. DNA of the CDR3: TGTGCCAGCAGTAGGGACAGTGGGAATCAGCCCCAGCATTTT. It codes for CASSRDSGNQPQHF.

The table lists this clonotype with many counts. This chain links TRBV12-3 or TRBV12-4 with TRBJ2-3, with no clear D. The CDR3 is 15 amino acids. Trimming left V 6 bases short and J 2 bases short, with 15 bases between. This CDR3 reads CASSDLPAPTDTQYF. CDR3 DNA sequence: TGTGCCAGCAGCGACCTGCCGGCCCCCACAGATACGCAGTATTTT.

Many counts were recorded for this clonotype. The CDR3 DNA sequence: TGCAGCGTTGATGGGCTAGCGCCCTACAATGAGCAGTTCTTC. This codes for CSVDGLAPYNEQFF. V and J are TRBV29-1 and TRBJ2-1, with D maybe TRBD2 (6 bases). This CDR3 is built from 14 residues. The V end lost 3 bases, the J end lost 2 bases, and 11 bases lay between the germline ends. CDR1 and CDR2 from the germline V gene are SQVTM and ANQGSEA.

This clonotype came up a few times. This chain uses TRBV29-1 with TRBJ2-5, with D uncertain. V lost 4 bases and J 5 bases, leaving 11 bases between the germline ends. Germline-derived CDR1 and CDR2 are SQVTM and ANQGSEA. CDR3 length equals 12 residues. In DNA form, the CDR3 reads TGCAGCGTTGGCCCCCATAGGGAGACCCAGTACTTC. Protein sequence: CSVGPHRETQYF.